One sample yielded the 8 T cell receptor beta chains listed below, sequenced in a study of cytomegalovirus exposure and HLA in healthy donors. Use of 60 Vbeta and 13 Jbeta primers characterized the PCR. Sequenced by immunoSEQ multiplex PCR; TCRdb stores in-frame clones only, minus some. The sample shows about 130,000 clones, roughly 18% of them seen only once. Sequenced: PBMCs. These receptors were taken from a female donor in good health and CMV-seropositive.

The chain links TRBV28 to TRBJ1-2; no reliable D call. The CDR3 spans 12 residues. V was cut by 10 bases and J by 7 bases, with 16 bases left in between. In germline, CDR1 is MDHEN, CDR2 SYDVKM. In nucleotides, the CDR3 is TGTGCCACCACAGTTTATGGAGGTGGCTACACCTTC. It is translated as CATTVYGGGYTF.

This sequence joins TRBV27 and TRBJ1-2, with D perhaps matching TRBD1 (5 bases). This CDR3 comprises 12 residues. Trimming took 7 bases from V and 5 from J, leaving 11 bases between them. Germline assignment: CDR1 MNHEY and CDR2 SMNVEV (reference sequence). CDR3 coding DNA: TGTGCCAGCACCTCCCAGGGATATGGCTACACCTTC. Protein: CASTSQGYGYTF.

This clone was counted between two and nine times. The chain carries TRBV19 and TRBJ1-5, with unresolved D. This CDR3 has 15 residues. Germline CDR1 LNHDA, CDR2 SQIVND (reference sequence). The ends were cut back, 5 bases at V and 7 bases at J, with 18 bases in the middle. DNA for the CDR3: TGTGCCAGTAGTTTCCAGCGGAACCAGGCCCAGCCCCAGCATTTT. Amino acid sequence: CASSFQRNQAQPQHF.

The chain carries TRBV7-8 and TRBJ1-5; a weak D match, TRBD1 (5 bases). The germline gives CDR1 SGHVS, CDR2 FQNEAQ. V lost 6 bases to trimming and J lost 5 bases, with 17 bases between them. This CDR3 comprises 15 residues. CDR3 protein: CASSSQAKRDQPQHF. The DNA for the CDR3 is TGTGCCAGCAGTTCACAGGCCAAGCGGGATCAGCCCCAGCATTTT.

CDR3 in amino acids: CSAGSGYEQYF. Written as DNA, the CDR3 is TGCAGTGCTGGTAGTGGCTACGAGCAGTACTTC. J is TRBJ2-7 and V is TRBV20-1; unclear D gene. The CDR3 is 11 amino acids. Per the germline V gene, CDR1 is DFQATT and CDR2 is SNEGSKA (reference sequence). V dropped 5 bases and J dropped 3 bases, with 8 bases sitting between them.

This clone appeared a few times. DNA for the CDR3: TGTGCCAGCAGTGAGAAGACAGGTTACAATGAGCAGTTCTTC. This gives the protein CASSEKTGYNEQFF. The V and J genes are TRBV6-5 and TRBJ2-1; D might be TRBD1 (6 bases). The V end was cut by 5 bases, the J end by 4 bases, with 12 bases between. The germline V gene encodes CDR1 MNHEY and CDR2 SVGAGI. The CDR3 consists of 14 residues.

This clone was seen only a few times. This chain links TRBV5-1 with TRBJ2-1, with unresolved D. Trimming removed 3 bases from V and 9 bases from J, with 13 bases in between. The length of the CDR3 is 13 residues. CDR1 is SGHRS, CDR2 YFSETQ, per germline. The CDR3 region has the DNA TGCGCCAGCAGCTATGACCCTTCGGGTGAGCAGTTCTTC. Amino acid sequence: CASSYDPSGEQFF.

This chain links TRBV9 with TRBJ1-1, with 11 bases identical to TRBD1. CDR3 size: 16 residues. J gave up 3 bases and V 4 bases, and 8 bases lay outside the gene matches. Germline lookup yields CDR1 SGDLS and CDR2 YYNGEE. In DNA form, the CDR3 reads TGTGCCAGCAGCCCGCGGGACAGGGGGTTCGACACTGAAGCTTTCTTT. It yields the protein CASSPRDRGFDTEAFF.